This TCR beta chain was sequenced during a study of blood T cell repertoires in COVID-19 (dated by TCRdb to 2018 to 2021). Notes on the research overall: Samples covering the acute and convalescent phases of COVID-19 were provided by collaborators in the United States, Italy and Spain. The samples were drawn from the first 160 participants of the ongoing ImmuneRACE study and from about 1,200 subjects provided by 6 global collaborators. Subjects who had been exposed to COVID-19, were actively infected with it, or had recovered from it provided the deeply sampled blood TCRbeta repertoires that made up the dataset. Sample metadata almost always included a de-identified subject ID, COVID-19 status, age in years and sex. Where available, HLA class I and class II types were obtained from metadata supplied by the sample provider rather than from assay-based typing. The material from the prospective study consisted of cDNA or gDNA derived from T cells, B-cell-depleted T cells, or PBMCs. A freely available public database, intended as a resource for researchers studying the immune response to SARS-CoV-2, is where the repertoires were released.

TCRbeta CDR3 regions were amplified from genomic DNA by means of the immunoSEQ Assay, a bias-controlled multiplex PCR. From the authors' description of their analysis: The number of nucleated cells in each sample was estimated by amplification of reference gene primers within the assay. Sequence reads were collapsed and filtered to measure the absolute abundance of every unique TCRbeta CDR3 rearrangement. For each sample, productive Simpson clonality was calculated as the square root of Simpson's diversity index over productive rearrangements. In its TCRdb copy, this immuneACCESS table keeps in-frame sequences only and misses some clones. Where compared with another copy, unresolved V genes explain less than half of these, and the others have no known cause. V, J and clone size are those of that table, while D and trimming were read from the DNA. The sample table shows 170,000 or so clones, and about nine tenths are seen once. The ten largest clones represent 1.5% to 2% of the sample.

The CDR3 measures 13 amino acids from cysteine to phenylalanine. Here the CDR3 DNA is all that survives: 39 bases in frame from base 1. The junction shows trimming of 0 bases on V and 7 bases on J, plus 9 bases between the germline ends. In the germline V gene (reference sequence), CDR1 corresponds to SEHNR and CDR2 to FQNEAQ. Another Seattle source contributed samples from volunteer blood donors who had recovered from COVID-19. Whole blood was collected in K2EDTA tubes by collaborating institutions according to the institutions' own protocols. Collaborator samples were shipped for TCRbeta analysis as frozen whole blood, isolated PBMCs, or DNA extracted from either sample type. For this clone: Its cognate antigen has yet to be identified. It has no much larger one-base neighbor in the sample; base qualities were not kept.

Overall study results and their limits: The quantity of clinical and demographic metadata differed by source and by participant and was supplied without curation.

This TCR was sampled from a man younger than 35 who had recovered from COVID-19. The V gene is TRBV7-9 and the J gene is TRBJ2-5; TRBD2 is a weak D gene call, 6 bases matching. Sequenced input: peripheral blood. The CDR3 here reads CASSLAGGRTQYF. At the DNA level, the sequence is TGTGCCAGCAGCTTAGCGGGAGGTAGGACCCAGTACTTC.